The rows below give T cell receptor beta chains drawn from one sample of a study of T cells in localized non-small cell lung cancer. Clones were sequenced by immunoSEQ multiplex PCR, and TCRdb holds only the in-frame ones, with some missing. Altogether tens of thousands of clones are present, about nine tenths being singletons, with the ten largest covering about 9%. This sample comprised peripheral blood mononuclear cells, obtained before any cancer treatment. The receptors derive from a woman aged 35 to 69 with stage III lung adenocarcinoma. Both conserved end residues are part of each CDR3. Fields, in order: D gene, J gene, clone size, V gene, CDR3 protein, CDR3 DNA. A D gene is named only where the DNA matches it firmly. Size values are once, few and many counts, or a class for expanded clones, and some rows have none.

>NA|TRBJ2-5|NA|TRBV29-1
CSVILGWETQYF
TGCAGCGTTATCCTCGGATGGGAGACCCAGTACTTC
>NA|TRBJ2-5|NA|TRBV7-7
CASSLSGGGGQETQYF
TGTGCCAGCAGCCTGTCGGGGGGAGGGGGCCAAGAGACCCAGTACTTC
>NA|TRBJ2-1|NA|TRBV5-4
CASSGSYNEQFF
TGTGCCAGCAGCGGGAGCTACAATGAGCAGTTCTTC
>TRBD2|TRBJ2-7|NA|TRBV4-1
CASSQPSGRPYEQYF
TGCGCCAGCAGCCAACCTAGCGGGAGGCCCTACGAGCAGTACTTC
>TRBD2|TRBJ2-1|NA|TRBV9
CASSDPSGRDNEQFF
TGTGCCAGCAGCGACCCTAGCGGGCGGGACAATGAGCAGTTCTTC
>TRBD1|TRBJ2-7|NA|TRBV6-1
CASSRDRGDEQYF
TGTGCCAGCAGTCGCGACAGGGGCGACGAGCAGTACTTC
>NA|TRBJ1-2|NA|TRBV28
CASSLWSWDGYTF
TGTGCCAGCAGTTTATGGTCCTGGGATGGCTACACCTTC
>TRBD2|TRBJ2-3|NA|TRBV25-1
CASTPSGGPTDTQYF
TGTGCCAGCACACCTAGCGGGGGGCCTACAGATACGCAGTATTTT
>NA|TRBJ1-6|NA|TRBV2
CASSDQVLTGSPLHF
TGTGCCAGCAGTGATCAGGTTCTTACGGGATCACCCCTCCACTTT
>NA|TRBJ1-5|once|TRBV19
CASSPGSDRPQHF
TGTGCCAGTAGTCCCGGGTCGGATAGGCCCCAGCATTTT
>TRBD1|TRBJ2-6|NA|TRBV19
CASMPGQASGANVLTF
TGTGCCAGTATGCCGGGACAGGCCTCTGGGGCCAACGTCCTGACTTTC
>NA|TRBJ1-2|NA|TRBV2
CASSDSGTEGRWWDGYTF
TGTGCCAGCAGTGATTCTGGGACGGAAGGGAGATGGTGGGATGGCTACACCTTC
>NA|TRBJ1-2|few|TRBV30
CAWTKEMGARGYTF
TGTGCCTGGACCAAGGAGATGGGGGCGCGTGGCTACACCTTC
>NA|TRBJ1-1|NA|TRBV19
CASSIQGRTEAFF
TGTGCCAGTAGTATACAGGGTCGTACTGAAGCTTTCTTT
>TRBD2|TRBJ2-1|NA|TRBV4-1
CASSQGFTLAGDTYNEQFF
TGCGCCAGCAGCCAAGGATTCACTTTAGCGGGGGATACCTACAATGAGCAGTTCTTC
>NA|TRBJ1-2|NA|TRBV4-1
CASSQEGVSYGYTF
TGCGCCAGCAGCCAAGAAGGGGTCTCATATGGCTACACCTTC
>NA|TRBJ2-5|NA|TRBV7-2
CASSLRRSGETQYF
TGTGCCAGCAGCTTAAGGAGGAGTGGAGAGACCCAGTACTTC